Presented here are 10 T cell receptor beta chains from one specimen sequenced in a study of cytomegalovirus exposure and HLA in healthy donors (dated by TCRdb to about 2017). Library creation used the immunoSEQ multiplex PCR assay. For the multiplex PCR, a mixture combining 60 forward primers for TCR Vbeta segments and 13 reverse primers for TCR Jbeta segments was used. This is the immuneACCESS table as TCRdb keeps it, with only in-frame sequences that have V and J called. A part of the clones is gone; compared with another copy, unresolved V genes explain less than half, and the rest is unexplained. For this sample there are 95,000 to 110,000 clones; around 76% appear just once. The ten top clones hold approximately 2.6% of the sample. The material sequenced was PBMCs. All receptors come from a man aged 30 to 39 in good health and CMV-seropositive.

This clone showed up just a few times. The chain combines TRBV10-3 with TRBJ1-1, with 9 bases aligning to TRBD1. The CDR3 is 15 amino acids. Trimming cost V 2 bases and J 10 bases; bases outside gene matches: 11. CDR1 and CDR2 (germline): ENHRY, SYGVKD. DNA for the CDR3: TGTGCCATCAGTGAGGCTACAGGGGGCAGGTATAGAGCTTTCTTT. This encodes CAISEATGGRYRAFF.

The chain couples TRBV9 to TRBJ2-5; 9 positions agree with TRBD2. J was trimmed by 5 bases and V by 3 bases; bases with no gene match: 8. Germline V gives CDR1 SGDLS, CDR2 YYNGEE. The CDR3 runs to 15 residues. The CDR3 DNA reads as TGTGCCAGCAGCGGCGTGGCGGGGGGGTTGGAGACCCAGTACTTC. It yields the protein CASSGVAGGLETQYF.

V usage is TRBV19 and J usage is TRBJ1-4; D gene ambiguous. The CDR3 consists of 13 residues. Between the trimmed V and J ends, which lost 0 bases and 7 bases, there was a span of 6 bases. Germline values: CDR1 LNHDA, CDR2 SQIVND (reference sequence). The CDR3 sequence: CASSIDRSEKLFF. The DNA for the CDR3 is TGTGCCAGTAGTATAGATCGGAGTGAAAAACTGTTTTTT.

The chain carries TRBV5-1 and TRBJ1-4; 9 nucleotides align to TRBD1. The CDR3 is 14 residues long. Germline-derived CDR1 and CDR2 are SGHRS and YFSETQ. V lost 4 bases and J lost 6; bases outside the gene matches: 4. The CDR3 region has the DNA TGCGCCAGCAGCCCAGACAGGGGGGATGAAAAACTGTTTTTT. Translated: CASSPDRGDEKLFF. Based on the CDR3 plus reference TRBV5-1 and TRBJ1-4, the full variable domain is KAGVTQTPRYLIKTRGQQVTLSCSPISGHRSVSWYQQTPGQGLQFLFEYFSETQRNKGNFPGRFSGRQFSNSRSEMNVSTLELGDSALYLCASSPDRGDEKLFFGSGTQLSVL.

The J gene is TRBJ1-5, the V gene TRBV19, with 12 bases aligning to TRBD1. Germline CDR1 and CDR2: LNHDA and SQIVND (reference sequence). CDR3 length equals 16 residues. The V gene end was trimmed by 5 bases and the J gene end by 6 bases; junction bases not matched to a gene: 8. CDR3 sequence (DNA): TGTGCCAGTAGTGGCTGGGACAGGGGGCTTATTCAGCCCCAGCATTTT. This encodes CASSGWDRGLIQPQHF.

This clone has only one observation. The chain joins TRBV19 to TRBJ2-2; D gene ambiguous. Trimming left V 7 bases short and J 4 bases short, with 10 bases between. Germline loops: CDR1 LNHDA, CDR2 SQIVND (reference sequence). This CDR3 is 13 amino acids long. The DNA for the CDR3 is TGTGCCAGTAAATACGGTTTCACCGGGGAGCTGTTTTTT. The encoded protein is CASKYGFTGELFF.

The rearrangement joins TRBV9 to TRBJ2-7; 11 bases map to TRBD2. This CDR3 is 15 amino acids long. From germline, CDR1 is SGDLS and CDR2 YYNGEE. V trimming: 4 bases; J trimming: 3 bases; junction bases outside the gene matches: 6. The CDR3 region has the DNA TGTGCCAGCAGCCGCCAGACTAGCGGGGTCTACGAGCAGTACTTC. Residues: CASSRQTSGVYEQYF.

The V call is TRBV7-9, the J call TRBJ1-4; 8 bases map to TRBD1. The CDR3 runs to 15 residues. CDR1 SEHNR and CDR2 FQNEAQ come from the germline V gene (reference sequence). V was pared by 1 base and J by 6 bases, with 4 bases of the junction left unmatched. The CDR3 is CASSLGTGRDEKLFF. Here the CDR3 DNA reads TGTGCCAGCAGCTTAGGGACAGGGCGGGATGAAAAACTGTTTTTT. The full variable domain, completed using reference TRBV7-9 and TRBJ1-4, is DTGVSQNPRHKITKRGQNVTFRCDPISEHNRLYWYRQTLGQGPEFLTYFQNEAQLEKSRLLSDRFSAERPKGSFSTLEIQRTEQGDSAMYLCASSLGTGRDEKLFFGSGTQLSVL.

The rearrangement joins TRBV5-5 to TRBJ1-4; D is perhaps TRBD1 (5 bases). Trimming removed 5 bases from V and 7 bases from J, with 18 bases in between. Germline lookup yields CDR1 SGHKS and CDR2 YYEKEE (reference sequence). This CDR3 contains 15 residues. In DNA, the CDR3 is TGTGCCAGCAGTACTCCGGGGGGGTTTGTTGAAAAACTGTTTTTT. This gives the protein CASSTPGGFVEKLFF.

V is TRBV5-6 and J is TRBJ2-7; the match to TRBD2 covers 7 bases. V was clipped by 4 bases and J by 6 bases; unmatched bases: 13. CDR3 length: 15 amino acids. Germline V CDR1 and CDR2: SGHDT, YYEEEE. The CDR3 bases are TGTGCCAGCAGCCCCCAGCGGGGATCTCCCTTCGAGCAGTACTTC. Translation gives CASSPQRGSPFEQYF.